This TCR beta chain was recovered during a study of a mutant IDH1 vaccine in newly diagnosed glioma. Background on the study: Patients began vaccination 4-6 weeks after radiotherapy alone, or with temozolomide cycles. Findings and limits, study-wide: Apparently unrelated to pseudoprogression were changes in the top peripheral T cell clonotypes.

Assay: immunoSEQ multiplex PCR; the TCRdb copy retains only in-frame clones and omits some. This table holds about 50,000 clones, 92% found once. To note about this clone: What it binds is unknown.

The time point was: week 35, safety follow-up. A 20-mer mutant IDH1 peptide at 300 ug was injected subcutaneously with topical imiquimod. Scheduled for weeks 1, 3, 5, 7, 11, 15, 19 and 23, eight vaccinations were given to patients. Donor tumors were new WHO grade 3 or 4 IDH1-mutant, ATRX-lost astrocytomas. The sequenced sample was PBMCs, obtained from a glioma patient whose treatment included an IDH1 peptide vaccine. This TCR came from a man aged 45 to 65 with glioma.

In nucleotides, the CDR3 is TGTGCCCTCGCCGACAGTCCCCCCTACGAGCAGTACTTC. It translates to CALADSPPYEQYF. The rearrangement links TRBV30 to TRBJ2-7; D may be TRBD1 (5 bases). Trimming removed 8 bases from V and 2 bases from J, with 16 bases in between. Germline V gene sequence: CDR1 GTSNPN, CDR2 SVGIG (reference sequence). The CDR3 contains 13 residues.